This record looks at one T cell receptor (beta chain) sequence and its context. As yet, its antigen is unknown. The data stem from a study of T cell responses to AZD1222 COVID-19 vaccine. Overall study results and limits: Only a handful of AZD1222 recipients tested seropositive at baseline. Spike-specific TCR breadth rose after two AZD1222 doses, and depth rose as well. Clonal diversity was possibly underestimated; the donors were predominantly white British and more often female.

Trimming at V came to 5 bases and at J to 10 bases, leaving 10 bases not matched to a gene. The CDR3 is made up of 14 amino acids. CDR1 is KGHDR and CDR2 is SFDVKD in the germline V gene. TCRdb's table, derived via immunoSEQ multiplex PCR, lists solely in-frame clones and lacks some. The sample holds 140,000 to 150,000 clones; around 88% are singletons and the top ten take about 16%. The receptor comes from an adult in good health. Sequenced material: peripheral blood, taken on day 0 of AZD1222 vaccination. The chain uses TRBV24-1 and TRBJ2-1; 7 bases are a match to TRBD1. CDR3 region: CATSVAGRGREQFF. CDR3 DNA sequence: TGTGCCACCAGTGTTGCTGGAAGGGGGCGGGAGCAGTTCTTC.